A selection of T cell receptor beta chains follows, all from one sample in a study of blood T cell repertoires in COVID-19. TCRdb keeps only in-frame clones here, not all; method: immunoSEQ multiplex PCR. The table lists approximately 260,000 clones, roughly nine tenths of them singletons. Specimen: peripheral blood. The receptors shown here come from a woman aged 40 to 49 who had recovered from COVID-19. The conserved cysteine and the conserved F or W are not part of the CDR3 here.

j_gene	len	v_gene	CDR3aa
TRBJ1-2	11	TRBV7-3	ASSYGQGGGYT
TRBJ2-1	12	TRBV10-1	ASSDSAGVNEQF
TRBJ2-3	14	TRBV10-1	ASSIGPGLSTDTQY
TRBJ1-1	11	TRBV6-5	ASRPQWNTEAF
TRBJ1-2	13	TRBV24-1	ATSDPRKNPYGYT
TRBJ2-1	17	TRBV11-3	ASSLRSAGTSGRRNEQF
TRBJ2-2	12	TRBV10-1	AGGGTGKTGELF
TRBJ1-1	12	TRBV4-3	ASSRIGINTEAF
TRBJ2-4	12	TRBV7-2	ASSSTHEGAPLY
TRBJ1-4	14	TRBV15	ATSRDMGQPNEKLF
TRBJ1-1	11	TRBV19	ASKMAGVTQAF
TRBJ1-2	13	TRBV28	ASSDNRGEGYGYT
TRBJ1-4	14	TRBV28	ASSPHYGQMNEKLF
TRBJ2-3	13	TRBV10-1	ASRLFAPVVDTQY
TRBJ1-2	11	TRBV12-3/TRBV12-4	ASRGTFNYGYT
TRBJ2-2	15	TRBV30	AWSPVGTGVATGELF
TRBJ2-3	13	TRBV19	ASSTFRGGTDTQY
TRBJ2-3	12	TRBV27	ASSFRGEGDTQY
TRBJ2-3	12	TRBV20-1	SASSGRGTDTQY
TRBJ2-4	10	TRBV11-3	ASGGRGNIQY
TRBJ1-3	15	TRBV11-2	ASSFLRGSRSGNTIY
TRBJ2-3	16	TRBV24-1	ATSAGLAGVRGTDTQY
TRBJ1-3	11	TRBV6-5	ASGRVSGNTIY
TRBJ2-1	12	TRBV4-3	ASSQGSSDNEQF
TRBJ1-1	13	TRBV5-6	ASSPGDRDMIGAF
TRBJ1-6	13	TRBV5-1	ASSPWTGSNSPLH
TRBJ1-4	16	TRBV7-2	ASSPTKRQSGGNEKLF